The 16 T cell receptor beta chains presented below share a single source sample, sequenced in a study of CD8 T cells in ankylosing spondylitis. MiXCR was run by TCRdb on the 5' RACE reads, yielding one entry per CDR3 protein. The data show over 150,000 distinct CDR3 sequences, with 15% to 20% seen just once and approximately 4% held by the top ten. Sample: blood, either unsorted or a sorted T cell fraction (not recorded which). These receptors were collected from a male donor aged 5 to 29 with ankylosing spondylitis or in good health (not recorded which).

The rearrangement uses TRBV12-3 or TRBV12-4 and TRBJ2-1, with 7 bases matching TRBD2. This CDR3 contains 15 residues. The junction had 10 bases not matched to a gene; V was cut back by 3 bases and J by 8 bases. The DNA for the CDR3 is TGTGCCAGCAGTTTGGGCGGGAGTCGTTCCGATGAGCAGTTCTTC. Amino acid sequence: CASSLGGSRSDEQFF.

The sample holds a few counts of this clonotype. The chain couples TRBV4-1 to TRBJ2-7; TRBD1 agrees at 8 bases. The V segment lost 1 base and the J segment 5 bases; nucleotides outside the gene matches: 10. The germline V gene has CDR1 MGHRA and CDR2 YSYEKL. This CDR3 has 16 residues. The chain's CDR3 is CASSQGLAGGFNEQYF. CDR3 nucleotides: TGCGCCAGCAGCCAAGGTTTAGCAGGGGGCTTCAACGAGCAGTACTTC.

The CDR3 DNA follows: TGTGCCAGCCTCCCGGGTTCCTACAATGAGCAGTTCTTC. Its protein is CASLPGSYNEQFF. V and J are TRBV28 and TRBJ2-1, with D uncertain. There are 13 residues in the CDR3. CDR1 and CDR2 (germline): MDHEN, SYDVKM. V shed 8 bases and J shed 1 base, with 9 bases lying between them. The whole variable domain, filled in from reference TRBV28 and TRBJ2-1, reads DVKVTQSSRYLVKRTGEKVFLECVQDMDHENMFWYRQDPGLGLRLIYFSYDVKMKEKGDIPEGYSVSREKKERFSLILESASTNQTSMYLCASLPGSYNEQFFGPGTRLTVL.

This clonotype was counted many times. The J gene is TRBJ2-1, the V gene TRBV5-1, with D uncertain. Trimming left V 1 base short and J 8 bases short, with 4 bases between. Germline lookup yields CDR1 SGHRS and CDR2 YFSETQ. This CDR3 contains 11 residues. This CDR3 reads CASSLSDEQFF. The CDR3 DNA reads as TGCGCCAGCAGCTTGTCCGATGAGCAGTTCTTC.

This clonotype was counted many times. The V gene is TRBV20-1, the J gene TRBJ2-1; D is perhaps TRBD2 (5 bases). CDR3 length: 15 amino acids. Deletions cut 3 bases from V and 0 bases from J, with 12 bases between. Germline V lookup: CDR1 DFQATT, CDR2 SNEGSKA (reference sequence). The CDR3 reads CSARGAVSSYNEQFF. The CDR3 DNA is TGCAGTGCTAGGGGAGCGGTGAGCTCCTACAATGAGCAGTTCTTC.

The V gene is TRBV28, the J gene TRBJ1-2, with a tentative D call TRBD1 (6 bases). This CDR3 comprises 15 residues. Germline CDR1 is MDHEN and CDR2 is SYDVKM. Trimming pared 3 bases from V and 0 bases from J, leaving 11 bases between. CDR3 nucleotide sequence: TGTGCCAGCAGTTTGGGGGCACCATCTAACTATGGCTACACCTTC. It is translated as CASSLGAPSNYGYTF.

Many counts were recorded for this clonotype. The chain employs TRBV12-3 or TRBV12-4 and TRBJ1-4; TRBD1 matches at 8 bases. This CDR3 has 15 amino acids. Trimming cost V 3 bases and J 5 bases; bases outside gene matches: 5. The CDR3 nucleotides are TGTGCCAGCAGTTTTTGGGACAGGTCGAATGAAAAACTGTTTTTT. Translating it yields CASSFWDRSNEKLFF.

The chain uses TRBV29-1 and TRBJ2-1; perhaps TRBD2 as D (6 bases). Germline lookup yields CDR1 SQVTM and CDR2 ANQGSEA. V shed 8 bases and J shed 10 bases, with 30 bases lying between them. The CDR3 is 16 residues long. The CDR3: CSFAPGRRGLNSEQFF. Here the CDR3 DNA reads TGCAGCTTCGCTCCGGGGAGGAGGGGCCTGAACAGCGAGCAGTTCTTC.

J is TRBJ2-5 and V is TRBV20-1; D tentatively reads TRBD1 or TRBD2 (5 bases each). Germline CDR1 reads DFQATT; CDR2 reads SNEGSKA (reference sequence). V lost 5 bases and J 2 bases, leaving 21 bases between the germline ends. This CDR3 region has 16 residues. The CDR3 loop is CSAPSAFRGPQETQYF. CDR3 DNA sequence: TGCAGTGCTCCCTCAGCATTCCGGGGACCTCAAGAGACCCAGTACTTC.

This clonotype was recorded at least ten times. The chain combines TRBV15 with TRBJ1-2; possible D gene TRBD1, 6 bases. CDR1 is LNHNV, CDR2 YYDKDF, per germline (reference sequence). This CDR3 region has 12 residues. The germline V and J ends were trimmed by 4 bases and 8 bases, with 11 bases remaining between them. In DNA, the CDR3 is TGTGCCACCAGCAAATGGACAGAAGGCTACACCTTC. It codes for CATSKWTEGYTF. Drawing the rest from reference TRBV15 and TRBJ1-2, the complete variable domain is DAMVIQNPRYQVTQFGKPVTLSCSQTLNHNVMYWYQQKSSQAPKLLFHYYDKDFNNEADTPDNFQSRRPNTSFCFLDIRSPGLGDTAMYLCATSKWTEGYTFGSGTRLTVV.

V usage is TRBV20-1 and J usage is TRBJ2-1, with TRBD2 matching over 10 bases. Germline V gene lookup returns CDR1 DFQATT and CDR2 SNEGSKA (reference sequence). The CDR3 sequence is 13 residues long. The ends lost 6 bases at V and 5 bases at J; junction bases unmatched: 4. Here the CDR3 reads CSAGLAVDNEQFF. CDR3 bases: TGCAGTGCCGGACTAGCGGTTGACAATGAGCAGTTCTTC.

This sequence joins TRBV2 and TRBJ2-7; D gene ambiguous. V lost 1 base and J 4 bases, leaving 5 bases between the germline ends. CDR3 length: 12 residues. Looked up from germline, CDR1 is SNHLY and CDR2 is FYNNEI. For the CDR3, the DNA is TGTGCCAGCAGTGAAGTTGGGTACGAGCAGTACGTC. Amino acids: CASSEVGYEQYV.

V gene TRBV12-5 combines with J gene TRBJ2-7; the D is unclear. The germline CDR1 and CDR2 sequences are LGHNT and FRNRAP. Trimming took off 6 bases at V and 6 bases at J, with 12 bases between the two ends. The CDR3 is made up of 12 amino acids. The CDR3 protein is CASGHRPGEQYF. CDR3 in DNA: TGTGCTAGTGGACATCGACCCGGCGAGCAGTACTTC.

The chain carries TRBV29-1 and TRBJ2-1, with D hard to call. The CDR3 contains 13 residues. The V gene's germline CDR1 is SQVTM and CDR2 ANQGSEA. Trimming removed 4 bases from V and 0 bases from J, with 7 bases in between. This chain's CDR3 is CSVGSVSYNEQFF. CDR3 nucleotides: TGCAGCGTTGGAAGCGTCTCCTACAATGAGCAGTTCTTC.

This clonotype has at least ten counts. The rearrangement uses TRBV25-1 and TRBJ2-6; unclear D gene. This CDR3 contains 11 residues. Trimming cost V 7 bases and J 4 bases, with 2 bases left between them. The V gene's germline CDR1 is MGHDK and CDR2 SYGVNS. CDR3 sequence reads: CASTGANVLTF. CDR3 nucleotide sequence: TGTGCCAGCACGGGGGCCAACGTCCTGACTTTC.

This clonotype was seen ten or more times. CDR3: CATSREWTRNNEQFF. CDR3 bases: TGTGCCACCAGCAGAGAATGGACGCGTAACAATGAGCAGTTCTTC. The chain uses TRBV15 and TRBJ2-1; no clear D. Germline V gene sequence: CDR1 LNHNV, CDR2 YYDKDF (reference sequence). The CDR3 is 15 residues long. V was shortened by 0 bases and J by 5 bases, with 11 bases between the two germline ends.